These 21 T cell receptor beta chains originate from one sample sequenced in a study of technical replicates of blood from a handful of donors listed by TCRdb under 2017. Preparation of the library involved the immunoSEQ multiplex PCR assay. In TCRdb, the immuneACCESS table is reduced to in-frame sequences with V and J assigned. These tables do not hold every clone; where another copy was compared, an unresolved V gene accounts for under half, and the others remain unexplained. The sample has 55,000 to 80,000 clones on record, just under 97% of them singletons. The ten largest account for 0.21% of the sample. Sequencing input: T cells isolated from PBMCs. Source of these receptors: a human donor in good health.

The chain recombines TRBV4-1 with TRBJ2-2, with D tentatively TRBD2 (6 bases). V was cut by 0 bases and J by 2 bases, with 22 bases left in between. Germline V CDR1 and CDR2: MGHRA, YSYEKL. The CDR3 contains 20 residues. CDR3 DNA: TGCGCCAGCAGCCAAGATCAGAGACTAGATTACAGCGGAAACACCGGGGAGCTGTTTTTT. Translated, it gives CASSQDQRLDYSGNTGELFF.

The V and J genes are TRBV10-1 and TRBJ1-5; D uncertain. This CDR3 spans 16 amino acids. V was clipped by 0 bases and J by 8 bases, with 17 bases between them. The germline gives CDR1 WNHNN, CDR2 SYGVQD (reference sequence). CDR3 in amino acids: CASSESPGTTPKPQHF. CDR3 in DNA: TGCGCCAGCAGTGAGTCGCCAGGAACAACCCCCAAGCCCCAGCATTTT.

A word on this clone: A junction end diverges from the germline sequence, so it may reflect a read error. The chain couples TRBV2 to TRBJ2-5; 8 nucleotides line up with TRBD2. The CDR3 has 15 residues. Germline V gives CDR1 SNHLY, CDR2 FYNNEI. CDR3 amino acids: CASTEGRGAQETQYF. The DNA of the CDR3 is TGTGCCAGCACTGAAGGGCGGGGGGCCCAAGAGACCCAGTACTTC.

The V and J genes are TRBV18 and TRBJ2-3; 12 bases line up with TRBD2. V lost 3 bases, J lost 2 bases, and 6 bases stayed unmatched. The CDR3 is 17 residues long. CDR1 KGHSH and CDR2 LQKENI come from the germline V gene. The DNA for the CDR3 is TGTGCCAGCTCACCGCTATCTAGCGGGGGGGCCACAGATACGCAGTATTTT. Encoded protein: CASSPLSSGGATDTQYF.

The rearrangement links TRBV14 to TRBJ2-6, with D unresolved. The CDR3 covers 13 residues. With 6 bases removed from V and 0 bases from J, the gap between germline ends came to 3 bases. Germline V gene lookup returns CDR1 SGHDN and CDR2 FVKESK. The CDR3 here is CASSLSGANVLTF. CDR3 nucleotides: TGTGCCAGCAGTCTCTCTGGGGCCAACGTCCTGACTTTC.

The V and J genes are TRBV28 and TRBJ2-1; 8 bases are a match to TRBD1. Germline CDR1 is MDHEN and CDR2 is SYDVKM. Trimming cost V 6 bases and J 6 bases; bases outside gene matches: 13. The CDR3 is 16 residues long. The CDR3 nucleotides read TGTGCCAGCAGCGAGTCGAAGACAGGGGAAGGCAATGAGCAGTTCTTC. As protein: CASSESKTGEGNEQFF.

This chain links TRBV5-1 with TRBJ1-2; TRBD1 matches 9 bases. This CDR3 has 15 residues. The V gene's germline CDR1 is SGHRS and CDR2 YFSETQ. V lost 3 bases to trimming and J lost 7 bases; unmatched junction nucleotides: 10. CDR3 in DNA: TGCGCCAGCAGCTCGGGACAGGGTACCTTCTCTGGCTACACCTTC. This codes for CASSSGQGTFSGYTF.

The chain joins TRBV29-1 to TRBJ2-3; D is possibly TRBD1 (5 bases). Between the trimmed V and J ends, which lost 7 bases and 2 bases, there was a span of 16 bases. Germline V gene data show CDR1 as SQVTM and CDR2 as ANQGSEA. This CDR3 is built from 14 residues. The CDR3 DNA follows: TGCAGCGCCCCCAGGCAGGGCGTCACAGATACGCAGTATTTT. It encodes CSAPRQGVTDTQYF.

A few counts support this clone. The J gene is TRBJ1-1, the V gene TRBV6-1; D remains ambiguous. Germline-derived CDR1 and CDR2 are MNHNS and SASEGT. Trimming took off 1 base at V and 0 bases at J, with 9 bases between the two ends. The CDR3 has 15 amino acids. CDR3 region: CASSEGPVMNTEAFF. The CDR3 DNA sequence: TGTGCCAGCAGTGAAGGTCCGGTCATGAACACTGAAGCTTTCTTT.

For this clone: Compared with germline, one end of the junction differs, possibly owing to a read error. The chain combines TRBV7-7 with TRBJ2-3; 7 bases map to TRBD1. This CDR3 comprises 16 residues. Germline V CDR1 and CDR2: SSHAT, FNYEAQ (reference sequence). CDR3 region: CASSTGTASGTDTQYF. The CDR3 DNA is TGTGCTAGCAGCACAGGGACAGCTTCGGGCACAGATACGCAGTATTTT.

The CDR3 loop reads CASSFPLANTGELFF. The DNA of the CDR3 is TGTGCCAGCAGTTTTCCACTAGCGAACACCGGGGAGCTGTTTTTT. The chain links TRBV28 to TRBJ2-2; a weak D match, TRBD2 (5 bases). The CDR3 has 15 amino acids. The V end was cut by 3 bases, the J end by 0 bases, with 8 bases between. From germline, CDR1 is MDHEN and CDR2 SYDVKM.

The gene calls are TRBV7-6 and TRBJ2-1; possible D gene TRBD1, 6 bases. The germline gives CDR1 SGHVS, CDR2 FNYEAQ. Trimming removed 5 bases at V and 3 bases at J, with 11 bases between. The CDR3 covers 14 residues. This chain's CDR3 is CASSRGQIYNEQFF. The DNA of the CDR3 is TGTGCCAGCAGCCGGGGACAAATCTACAATGAGCAGTTCTTC.

The chain uses TRBV4-2 and TRBJ2-5; the match to TRBD2 covers 13 bases. V gave up 4 bases and J gave up 5 bases; unmatched junction bases: 10. The germline gives CDR1 LGHNA, CDR2 YNFKEQ. The CDR3 runs to 17 residues. The CDR3 spells CASSPGLAGDRRETQYF. Here the CDR3 DNA reads TGTGCCAGCAGCCCCGGACTAGCGGGGGACCGGAGGGAGACCCAGTACTTC.

The chain recombines TRBV20-1 with TRBJ1-4; maybe TRBD1 (6 bases). Germline V gene lookup returns CDR1 DFQATT and CDR2 SNEGSKA (reference sequence). Trimming cost V 5 bases and J 7 bases, with 8 bases left between them. The length of the CDR3 is 11 residues. The CDR3 reads CSAYRVEKLFF. CDR3 bases: TGCAGTGCTTACAGGGTTGAAAAACTGTTTTTT.

The chain is built from TRBV5-5 and TRBJ2-2; D uncertain. This CDR3 region has 16 residues. Deletions cut 1 base from V and 2 bases from J, with 12 bases between. Germline loops: CDR1 SGHKS, CDR2 YYEKEE (reference sequence). The CDR3 loop reads CASSLRHLVNTGELFF. The CDR3 DNA reads TGTGCCAGCAGCTTGCGTCACTTGGTCAACACCGGGGAGCTGTTTTTT.

The chain has TRBV11-3 and TRBJ2-5; 8 bases map to TRBD1. The J segment lost 6 bases and the V segment lost 2 bases, leaving 5 bases of the junction unmatched. The V gene's germline CDR1 is SGHNT and CDR2 YENEEA. The CDR3 runs to 14 residues. The CDR3 DNA reads as TGTGCCAGCAGCTTATCCAGGGGGCTGCAGACCCAGTACTTC. As protein: CASSLSRGLQTQYF.

This chain uses TRBV30 with TRBJ2-7; 10 bases line up with TRBD1. The CDR3 runs 16 residues. V shed 6 bases and J 3 bases; nucleotides not matched to a gene: 14. CDR1 and CDR2 (germline): GTSNPN, SVGIG (reference sequence). CDR3 amino acids: CACKRPGTGVLYEQYF. The DNA for the CDR3 is TGTGCCTGCAAAAGACCCGGGACAGGGGTCCTCTACGAGCAGTACTTC.

The CDR3 loop reads CASSGTGLAGEQYF. The CDR3 coding sequence is TGTGCCAGCAGCGGAACGGGACTAGCGGGTGAGCAGTACTTC. The chain joins TRBV7-9 to TRBJ2-7, with 12 bases that match TRBD2. J lost 7 bases, V lost 5 bases, and 6 bases had no gene match. This CDR3 is 14 amino acids long. Germline CDR1 SEHNR, CDR2 FQNEAQ (reference sequence).

The chain couples TRBV6-6 to TRBJ2-5, with TRBD1 matching over 7 bases. The length of the CDR3 is 15 residues. The germline gives CDR1 MNHNY, CDR2 SVGAGI (reference sequence). J lost 4 bases, V lost 5 bases, and 10 bases had no gene match. The CDR3 region has the DNA TGTGCCAGCAGTCGACAGGGAGTTGCCGTAGAGACCCAGTACTTC. It translates to CASSRQGVAVETQYF.

V is TRBV5-6 and J is TRBJ1-3, with D possibly being TRBD1 (5 bases). The CDR3 runs 17 residues. In germline, CDR1 is SGHDT, CDR2 YYEEEE. The ends were cut back, 5 bases at V and 0 bases at J, with 18 bases in the middle. The CDR3 DNA follows: TGTGCCAGCAGTCCTCAGACAGTTTTCTACTCTGGAAACACCATATATTTT. Translated: CASSPQTVFYSGNTIYF.

The genes are TRBV7-6 and TRBJ2-7; 9 bases agree with TRBD2. Germline values: CDR1 SGHVS, CDR2 FNYEAQ. The V segment lost 6 bases and the J segment 3 bases; nucleotides outside the gene matches: 18. This CDR3 is built from 18 residues. In nucleotides, the CDR3 is TGTGCCAGCAGTTCCGGGACTAGCCTACTCCTAGCGCACTACGAGCAGTACTTC. It is translated as CASSSGTSLLLAHYEQYF.